The T cell receptor (beta chain) described here comes from a study of T-cell memory formation after mild COVID-19. Study-wide findings and caveats: Contracting CD8+ clones were enriched in EMRA, CD4+ mainly in CM and EM. While clones contracting from day 15 to 85 were balanced between CD4 and CD8, later expanders leaned CD4+.

5'RACE primed at constant segments yielded TCR alpha and TCR beta cDNA libraries bearing sample barcodes and UMIs. Each CDR3 protein gets one entry after TCRdb re-called the 5' RACE reads with MiXCR. This repertoire shows roughly 320,000 distinct CDR3 sequences, 28% found once; its top ten account for approximately 13%. This clonotype was detected once. Its antigen is undetermined. The sequence was obtained from an adult woman who had mild COVID-19 (a few samples of this study predate the infection). Cell type and time point are not known. Specimen: PBMCs or a T cell subset sorted from them (not recorded which).

The CDR3 DNA reads as TGCAGCGTTCGCGTAGCGGGAGTGCAAGAGACCCAGTACTTC. This codes for CSVRVAGVQETQYF. The genes are TRBV29-1 and TRBJ2-5; 9 bases align to TRBD2. This CDR3 spans 14 amino acids. Germline loops: CDR1 SQVTM, CDR2 ANQGSEA. Trimming at V came to 5 bases and at J to 2 bases, leaving 6 bases not matched to a gene.